This TCR beta chain was sequenced in a study of read filtering for tumor transcriptome and immune sequencing. On the study more broadly: Per sample, TCR-region reads ranged about 3.5 to 11 million by IR-seq, roughly 75 to 1,400 by RNA-seq. General observations from the study: IR-seq captured clonotypes deeper and more reliably than RNA-seq. Correlation between methods rose after single-read clonotypes were removed.

Germline V gives CDR1 DFQATT, CDR2 SNEGSKA (reference sequence). The CDR3 consists of 12 residues. This clonotype was seen ten or more times. Antigen: not known. This library used around 400 ng RNA and molecular barcoded adaptors spanning alpha/delta and beta/gamma chains. TCRdb reanalysed the reads using MiXCR and keeps one entry per CDR3 protein. The sample records about 57,000 distinct CDR3 sequences, 20% to 25% being singletons. The rearrangement uses TRBV20-1 and TRBJ2-1; 8 positions agree with TRBD2. Specimen: a population of CD138-negative cells sorted from bone marrow. The source is a donor older than 35 with multiple myeloma. The CDR3 DNA follows: TGCAGACCAGCGGGGGCCTTTAATGAGCAGTTCTTC. Its protein is CRPAGAFNEQFF.